This entry lists 32 T cell receptor beta chains sequenced from one sample in a study of beta chain features in type 1 diabetes. All of the isolated RNA was reverse transcribed, so expressed TCRB transcripts were sequenced. TCRdb's copy holds only in-frame clones and misses some; the assay was immunoSEQ multiplex PCR. The sample shows 350,000 to 450,000 clones, approximately 15% of them seen only once. The sequenced material came from naive CD4+ T cells from blood. These receptor sequences come from a woman aged 18 to 35 in good health.

J is TRBJ1-5 and V is TRBV18; TRBD1 aligns across 9 bases. CDR1 and CDR2 from the germline V gene are KGHSH and LQKENI. This CDR3 comprises 19 residues. Trimming took 4 bases from V and 0 from J; bases not matched to a gene: 13. CDR3 DNA sequence: TGTGCCAGCTCACTAGGTCCGGGACAGGGCGCCTATAGCAATCAGCCCCAGCATTTT. This sequence encodes CASSLGPGQGAYSNQPQHF.

This clone has only a few counts. The V call is TRBV4-3, the J call TRBJ2-7, with 10 bases fitting TRBD1. Germline values: CDR1 LGHNA, CDR2 YSLEER. The J segment lost 9 bases and the V segment lost 2 bases, leaving 13 bases of the junction unmatched. There are 16 residues in the CDR3. The DNA for the CDR3 is TGCGCCAGCAGCCAAAACCGGGACAGGGGTCCCCTGGGGCAGTACTTC. Protein: CASSQNRDRGPLGQYF.

In DNA form, the CDR3 reads TGCAGTCCCAAGAAGCGTGAGCAGTTCTTC. This codes for CSPKKREQFF. This sequence joins TRBV20-1 and TRBJ2-1, with D unresolved. Looked up from germline, CDR1 is DFQATT and CDR2 is SNEGSKA (reference sequence). V lost 8 bases to trimming and J lost 9 bases, with 11 bases between them. The length of the CDR3 is 10 residues.

The chain joins TRBV5-4 to TRBJ1-5; the match to TRBD1 covers 8 bases. CDR1 and CDR2 from the germline V gene are SGHNT and YYREEE (reference sequence). V trimming: 2 bases; J trimming: 9 bases; junction bases outside the gene matches: 4. The CDR3 runs to 13 residues. The CDR3 spells CASSLQGGRPQHF. CDR3 coding DNA: TGTGCCAGCAGCTTACAGGGGGGAAGGCCCCAGCATTTT.

The V call is TRBV2, the J call TRBJ1-2; D is perhaps TRBD1 (6 bases). The V gene's germline CDR1 is SNHLY and CDR2 FYNNEI. With 9 bases removed from V and 6 bases from J, the gap between germline ends came to 17 bases. The CDR3 sequence is 13 residues long. This CDR3 is CARTRGEGDGYTF. The CDR3 bases are TGTGCCAGGACGCGCGGGGAGGGGGATGGCTACACCTTC.

This clone occurred a few times. V is TRBV30 and J is TRBJ1-5, with 7 bases aligning to TRBD1. Germline V gene lookup returns CDR1 GTSNPN and CDR2 SVGIG (reference sequence). The CDR3 is made up of 14 amino acids. V lost 8 bases and J lost 0; bases outside the gene matches: 7. For the CDR3, the DNA is TGTGCCATGACAGGGCTGATTAGCAATCAGCCCCAGCATTTT. It yields the protein CAMTGLISNQPQHF.

The CDR3 DNA follows: TGCAGCCCAGGGACTAGCTACAATGAGCAGTTCTTC. Protein sequence: CSPGTSYNEQFF. This chain joins TRBV29-1 and TRBJ2-1; 8 nucleotides match TRBD2. The CDR3 contains 12 residues. Per germline, CDR1 SQVTM and CDR2 ANQGSEA. J lost 3 bases, V lost 8 bases, and 3 bases had no gene match.

This clone was observed a handful of times. The chain uses TRBV11-2 and TRBJ1-2; 10 bases are shared with TRBD1. Germline V gives CDR1 SGHAT, CDR2 FQNNGV. The CDR3 is made up of 15 amino acids. V trimming: 5 bases; J trimming: 4 bases; junction bases outside the gene matches: 7. The CDR3 nucleotides are TGTGCCAGCAGCCCTGACAGGGGGCAAATCTATGGCTACACCTTC. It yields the protein CASSPDRGQIYGYTF.

This sequence joins TRBV6-5 and TRBJ2-7, with TRBD2 identical over 7 bases. Germline CDR1 and CDR2: MNHEY and SVGAGI. The CDR3 consists of 15 residues. Trimming cost V 5 bases and J 0 bases; bases outside gene matches: 7. The CDR3, as DNA: TGTGCCAGCAGTAGTTCGCGGGGGTTCTCCTACGAGCAGTACTTC. Translated: CASSSSRGFSYEQYF.

V is TRBV7-2 and J is TRBJ2-1, with 10 bases that match TRBD2. J lost 7 bases, V lost 2 bases, and 5 bases had no gene match. The CDR3 extends over 15 amino acids. Germline CDR1 is SGHTA and CDR2 is FQGNSA. CDR3 in amino acids: CASSLSGLAANEQFF. CDR3 nucleotides: TGTGCCAGCAGCTTAAGCGGACTAGCGGCAAATGAGCAGTTCTTC.

This clone was observed a handful of times. The chain carries TRBV28 and TRBJ2-7; TRBD1 matches at 7 bases. V gave up 7 bases and J gave up 0 bases; unmatched junction bases: 9. Germline V gene lookup returns CDR1 MDHEN and CDR2 SYDVKM. The CDR3 spans 15 residues. CDR3 nucleotides: TGTGCCAGCACCTCCACCGGGACAGTCTCCTACGAGCAGTACTTC. Translating it yields CASTSTGTVSYEQYF.

The chain couples TRBV7-2 to TRBJ2-7, with 9 positions matching TRBD2. The length of the CDR3 is 15 residues. V trimming: 4 bases; J trimming: 3 bases; junction bases outside the gene matches: 7. The germline V gene has CDR1 SGHTA and CDR2 FQGNSA. In DNA form, the CDR3 reads TGTGCCAGCAGCTCAGTTGCGGGAGGGATCTACGAGCAGTACTTC. Translating it yields CASSSVAGGIYEQYF.

The chain has TRBV30 and TRBJ2-5, with 10 nucleotides matching TRBD2. V lost 5 bases to trimming and J lost 5 bases; unmatched junction nucleotides: 11. Germline V CDR1 and CDR2: GTSNPN, SVGIG (reference sequence). The CDR3 sequence is 15 residues long. CDR3 sequence (DNA): TGTGCCTGGGGCCGGGCTAGCGGGAGTCGGGAGACCCAGTACTTC. This sequence encodes CAWGRASGSRETQYF.

This clone was detected only a few times. J is TRBJ2-7 and V is TRBV18, with 8 bases that match TRBD1. V shed 3 bases, J shed 6 bases, and the junction held 4 bases outside the gene matches. CDR3 length equals 13 residues. The germline V gene has CDR1 KGHSH and CDR2 LQKENI. The CDR3 DNA follows: TGTGCCAGCTCACCGGATACAGGGGGCGAGCAGTACTTC. Protein sequence: CASSPDTGGEQYF.

In its sample, this clone was seen a few times. The chain combines TRBV30 with TRBJ1-4, with D hard to call. The CDR3 is made up of 11 amino acids. Germline CDR1 is GTSNPN and CDR2 is SVGIG (reference sequence). The ends were cut back, 5 bases at V and 8 bases at J, with 9 bases in the middle. The CDR3 protein is CAWLLREKLFF. The DNA of the CDR3 is TGTGCCTGGCTCTTGCGGGAAAAACTGTTTTTT.

A single count supports this clone. CDR3 region: CASSVERPQHF. The CDR3 nucleotides are TGTGCCAGCAGTGTAGAGAGGCCCCAGCATTTT. This chain links TRBV28 with TRBJ1-5; no clear D. CDR1 and CDR2 (germline): MDHEN, SYDVKM. The CDR3 has 11 amino acids. Deletions cut 5 bases from V and 9 bases from J, with 8 bases between.

The chain couples TRBV28 to TRBJ2-5; 7 nucleotides agree with TRBD2. V lost 3 bases and J lost 2; bases outside the gene matches: 6. The CDR3 has 15 residues. CDR1 is MDHEN and CDR2 is SYDVKM in the germline V gene. The CDR3 region is CASSFRGRGQETQYF. The DNA for the CDR3 is TGTGCCAGCAGTTTTCGGGGGAGGGGTCAAGAGACCCAGTACTTC.

This clone was observed a few times. V gene TRBV28 combines with J gene TRBJ2-4; 8 bases are a match to TRBD1. The CDR3 sequence is 13 residues long. Germline CDR1 reads MDHEN; CDR2 reads SYDVKM. With V trimmed by 10 bases and J by 2 bases, 4 bases remained unmatched. The CDR3 protein is CAIQGAPKNIQYF. CDR3 DNA: TGTGCCATCCAGGGGGCTCCCAAAAACATTCAGTACTTC.

This clone was detected a few times. V and J are TRBV20-1 and TRBJ2-7; 7 bases are a match to TRBD1. This CDR3 has 11 amino acids. Looked up from germline, CDR1 is DFQATT and CDR2 is SNEGSKA (reference sequence). The CDR3, as DNA: TGCACCGCCAGGGGGACGTACGAGCAGTACTTC. It translates to CTARGTYEQYF.

The V gene is TRBV29-1, the J gene TRBJ1-4; weak D call: TRBD1 (6 bases). The V end was cut by 4 bases, the J end by 10 bases, with 19 bases between. The CDR3 is 14 amino acids. Germline assignment: CDR1 SQVTM and CDR2 ANQGSEA. The CDR3, as DNA: TGCAGCGTTGCCCCGGACAGCGGGGGGGGAAAACTGTTTTTT. Protein sequence: CSVAPDSGGGKLFF.

This clone was observed a few times. This chain links TRBV15 with TRBJ2-7; TRBD2 aligns across 13 bases. This CDR3 contains 16 residues. The V and J ends lost 1 base and 7 bases, in that order; junction bases with no gene match: 7. Germline V gives CDR1 LNHNV, CDR2 YYDKDF (reference sequence). In DNA, the CDR3 is TGTGCCACCAGCAGAGGTGGACTAGCGGGAGTGCGGGAGCAGTACTTC. Translated, it gives CATSRGGLAGVREQYF.

This clone was counted between two and nine times. The chain links TRBV18 to TRBJ1-2, with D unclear. CDR1 is KGHSH and CDR2 is LQKENI in the germline V gene. This CDR3 region has 14 residues. Deletions cut 1 base from V and 2 bases from J, with 8 bases between. In DNA, the CDR3 is TGTGCCAGCTCACCACGCCAGGCCAACTATGGCTACACCTTC. Translated, it gives CASSPRQANYGYTF.

In its sample, this clone was seen a few times. The genes are TRBV5-1 and TRBJ1-5; the match to TRBD1 covers 9 bases. J lost 9 bases, V lost 0 bases, and 4 bases had no gene match. CDR3 length: 14 amino acids. CDR1 SGHRS and CDR2 YFSETQ come from the germline V gene. The chain's CDR3 is CASSLGDRGAPQHF. The CDR3 DNA sequence: TGCGCCAGCAGCTTGGGAGACAGGGGGGCGCCCCAGCATTTT.

The rearrangement uses TRBV28 and TRBJ2-5; D uncertain. Trimming removed 6 bases at V and 6 bases at J, with 11 bases between. Germline lookup yields CDR1 MDHEN and CDR2 SYDVKM. The CDR3 contains 12 residues. The CDR3 region has the DNA TGTGCCAGCAGCCCCCCCACTCAGACCCAGTACTTC. It specifies CASSPPTQTQYF.

The rearrangement links TRBV5-6 to TRBJ1-1, with 7 bases aligning to TRBD1. The J segment lost 7 bases and the V segment lost 2 bases, leaving 2 bases of the junction unmatched. Germline CDR1 and CDR2: SGHDT and YYEEEE. This CDR3 contains 12 residues. CDR3 loop: CASSLDRDEAFF. The CDR3 nucleotides are TGTGCCAGCAGCTTAGACAGGGATGAAGCTTTCTTT.

The chain has TRBV4-2 and TRBJ2-3, with 11 nucleotides matching TRBD2. Germline values: CDR1 LGHNA, CDR2 YNFKEQ. Trimming at V came to 1 base and at J to 2 bases, leaving 5 bases not matched to a gene. The CDR3 runs 17 residues. CDR3 protein: CASSQAGTSGNTDTQYF. CDR3 DNA sequence: TGTGCCAGCAGCCAAGCCGGGACTAGCGGAAACACAGATACGCAGTATTTT.

J is TRBJ2-7 and V is TRBV29-1; possibly TRBD1 for D (6 bases). The CDR3 has 14 amino acids. The germline CDR1 and CDR2 sequences are SQVTM and ANQGSEA. V gave up 6 bases and J gave up 1 base, with 16 bases separating them. CDR3 sequence (DNA): TGCAGCGTCGTAGTACAGGGTCGATCCTACGAGCAGTACTTC. The encoded protein is CSVVVQGRSYEQYF.

Only one count was recorded for this clone. As DNA, the CDR3 is TGTGCCAGCAGCCAAGTTAGTGTCCAGGGGGCGGAGGGCTACACCTTC. Translating it yields CASSQVSVQGAEGYTF. V usage is TRBV4-2 and J usage is TRBJ1-2, with 8 bases identical to TRBD1. Trimming at V came to 1 base and at J to 8 bases, leaving 12 bases not matched to a gene. The CDR3 has 16 residues. CDR1 and CDR2 from the germline V gene are LGHNA and YNFKEQ.

The chain couples TRBV29-1 to TRBJ1-1, with TRBD1 as a possible D gene (6 bases). The CDR3 length is 13 residues. Trimming removed 6 bases at V and 3 bases at J, with 14 bases between. Per germline, CDR1 SQVTM and CDR2 ANQGSEA. The chain's CDR3 is CSVSGQYDTEAFF. In DNA form, the CDR3 reads TGCAGCGTCTCCGGACAGTATGACACTGAAGCTTTCTTT.

This clone was detected only a few times. J is TRBJ2-5 and V is TRBV9; D is undetermined. Germline V gene data show CDR1 as SGDLS and CDR2 as YYNGEE. V was pared by 2 bases and J by 5 bases, with 13 bases between. The CDR3 is made up of 14 amino acids. CDR3 sequence reads: CASSVERYGETQYF. The CDR3 region has the DNA TGTGCCAGCAGCGTTGAGAGGTATGGGGAGACCCAGTACTTC.

This chain joins TRBV6-1 and TRBJ2-2, with D perhaps TRBD1 (5 bases). This CDR3 contains 14 residues. Trimming cost V 7 bases and J 8 bases, with 17 bases left between them. Germline loops: CDR1 MNHNS, CDR2 SASEGT. CDR3 region: CASTPGYSPGELFF. The CDR3 coding sequence is TGTGCCAGCACCCCAGGGTATAGTCCGGGGGAGCTGTTTTTT.

This clone was detected a few times. The V and J genes are TRBV11-2 and TRBJ2-1, with TRBD2 matching over 8 bases. The CDR3 covers 18 residues. CDR1 is SGHAT, CDR2 FQNNGV, per germline. The trim removed 0 bases at V and 3 bases at J, leaving 10 bases unmatched. The CDR3 protein is CASSLEGGAGAVYNEQFF. The CDR3 DNA follows: TGTGCCAGCAGCTTAGAAGGGGGAGCGGGAGCCGTCTACAATGAGCAGTTCTTC.